This TCR beta chain was found in a study of blood T cell repertoires in COVID-19. In the study overall: PBMCs, B-cell-depleted T cells, or T cells were the source of the cDNA or gDNA that made up the material.

This CDR3 is built from 14 residues. Trimming cost V 6 bases and J 0 bases; bases outside gene matches: 2. In germline, CDR1 is SGHTA, CDR2 FQGNSA. Clinical history reported by participants formed the basis on which cohorts were assigned. This clone occurred a few times. Assay used: immunoSEQ multiplex PCR; TCRdb lists only in-frame clones, some missing. The sample has 180,000 or so clones, roughly 87% seen once; the top ten hold approximately 2.3%. This TCR derives from a woman between 40 and 50 years old with acute COVID-19. Sequencing was done on a sample of PBMCs or T cells enriched from blood (not recorded which). The chain employs TRBV7-2 and TRBJ2-7, with TRBD2 matching 10 bases. CDR3 amino acids: CASSPSGSSYEQYF. CDR3 in DNA: TGTGCCAGCAGTCCTAGCGGGAGCTCCTACGAGCAGTACTTC.